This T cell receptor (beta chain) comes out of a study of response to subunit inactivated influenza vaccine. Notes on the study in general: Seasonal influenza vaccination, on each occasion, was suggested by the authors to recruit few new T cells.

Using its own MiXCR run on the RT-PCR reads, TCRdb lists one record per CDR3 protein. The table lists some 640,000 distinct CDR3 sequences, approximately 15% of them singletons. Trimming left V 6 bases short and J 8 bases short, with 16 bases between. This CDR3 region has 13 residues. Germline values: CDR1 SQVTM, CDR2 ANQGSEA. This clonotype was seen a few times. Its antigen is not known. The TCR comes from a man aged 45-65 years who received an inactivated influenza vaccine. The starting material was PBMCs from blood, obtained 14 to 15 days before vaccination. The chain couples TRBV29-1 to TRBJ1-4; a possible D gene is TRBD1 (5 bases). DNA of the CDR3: TGCAGCGTGCAGGGTGGGGGTTACGAAAAACTGTTTTTT. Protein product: CSVQGGGYEKLFF. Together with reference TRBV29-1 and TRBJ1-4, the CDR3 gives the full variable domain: SAVISQKPSRDICQRGTSLTIQCQVDSQVTMMFWYRQQPGQSLTLIATANQGSEATYESGFVIDKFPISRPNLTFSTLTVSNMSPEDSSIYLCSVQGGGYEKLFFGSGTQLSVL.